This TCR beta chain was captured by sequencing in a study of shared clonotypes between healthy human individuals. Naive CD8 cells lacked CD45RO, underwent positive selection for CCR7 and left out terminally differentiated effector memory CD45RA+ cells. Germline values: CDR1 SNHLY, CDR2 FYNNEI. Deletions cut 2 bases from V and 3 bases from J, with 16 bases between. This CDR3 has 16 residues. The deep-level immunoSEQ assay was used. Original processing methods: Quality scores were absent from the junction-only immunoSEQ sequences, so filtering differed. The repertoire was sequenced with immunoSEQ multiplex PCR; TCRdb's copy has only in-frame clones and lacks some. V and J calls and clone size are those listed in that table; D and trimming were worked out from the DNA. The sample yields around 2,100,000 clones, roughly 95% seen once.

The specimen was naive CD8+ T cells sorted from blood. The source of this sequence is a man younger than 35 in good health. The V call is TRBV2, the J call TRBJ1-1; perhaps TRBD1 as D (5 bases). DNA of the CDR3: TGTGCCAGCAGTGAAAGTGTGGGTGGGGGGGACACTGAAGCTTTCTTT. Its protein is CASSESVGGGDTEAFF.